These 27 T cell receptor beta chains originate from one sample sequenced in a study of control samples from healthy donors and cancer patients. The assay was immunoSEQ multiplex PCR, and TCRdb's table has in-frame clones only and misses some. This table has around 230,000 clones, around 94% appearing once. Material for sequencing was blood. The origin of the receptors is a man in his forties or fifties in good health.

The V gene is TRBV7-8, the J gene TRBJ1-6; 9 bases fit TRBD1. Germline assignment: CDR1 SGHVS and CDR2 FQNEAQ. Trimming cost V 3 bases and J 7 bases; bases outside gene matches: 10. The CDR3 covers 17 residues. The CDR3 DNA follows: TGTGCCAGCAGCTTTACCCCCGGGACAGGGAACAATTCACCCCTCCACTTT. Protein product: CASSFTPGTGNNSPLHF.

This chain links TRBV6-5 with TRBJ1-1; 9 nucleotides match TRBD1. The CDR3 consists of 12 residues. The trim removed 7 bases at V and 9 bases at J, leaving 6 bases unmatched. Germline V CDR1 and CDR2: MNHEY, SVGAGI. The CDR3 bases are TGTGCCAGCACCCGGGGACAGGGCCAAGCTTTCTTT. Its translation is CASTRGQGQAFF.

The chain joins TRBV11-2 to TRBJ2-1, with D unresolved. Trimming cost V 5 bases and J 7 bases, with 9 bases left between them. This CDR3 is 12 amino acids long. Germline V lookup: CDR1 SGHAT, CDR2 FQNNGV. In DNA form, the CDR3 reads TGTGCCAGCAGCCCGGCTTCTAATGAGCAGTTCTTC. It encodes CASSPASNEQFF.

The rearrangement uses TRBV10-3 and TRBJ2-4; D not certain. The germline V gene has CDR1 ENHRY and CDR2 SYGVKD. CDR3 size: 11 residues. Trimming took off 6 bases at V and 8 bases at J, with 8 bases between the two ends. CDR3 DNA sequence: TGTGCCATCAGGGGAAGAGACATTCAGTACTTC. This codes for CAIRGRDIQYF.

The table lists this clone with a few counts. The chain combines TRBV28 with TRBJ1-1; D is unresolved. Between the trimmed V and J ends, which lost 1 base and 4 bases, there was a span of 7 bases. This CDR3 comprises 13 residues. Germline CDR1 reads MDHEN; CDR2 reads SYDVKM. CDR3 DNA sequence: TGTGCCAGCAGTTTATCGTGGGCCACTGAAGCTTTCTTT. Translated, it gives CASSLSWATEAFF.

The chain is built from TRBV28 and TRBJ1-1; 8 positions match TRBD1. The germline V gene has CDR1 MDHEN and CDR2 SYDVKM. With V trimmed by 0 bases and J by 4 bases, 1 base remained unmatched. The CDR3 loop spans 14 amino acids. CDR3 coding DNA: TGTGCCAGCAGTTTATGGCAGGGGGCCACTGAAGCTTTCTTT. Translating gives CASSLWQGATEAFF. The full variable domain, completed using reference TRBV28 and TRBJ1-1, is DVKVTQSSRYLVKRTGEKVFLECVQDMDHENMFWYRQDPGLGLRLIYFSYDVKMKEKGDIPEGYSVSREKKERFSLILESASTNQTSMYLCASSLWQGATEAFFGQGTRLTVV.

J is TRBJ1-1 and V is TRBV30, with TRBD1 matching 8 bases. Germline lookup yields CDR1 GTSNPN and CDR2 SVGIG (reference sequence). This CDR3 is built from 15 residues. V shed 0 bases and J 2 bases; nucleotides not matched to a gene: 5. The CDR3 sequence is CAWSVLQGGNTEAFF. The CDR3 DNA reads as TGTGCCTGGAGTGTTCTACAGGGGGGAAACACTGAAGCTTTCTTT. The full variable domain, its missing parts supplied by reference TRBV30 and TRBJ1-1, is SQTIHQWPATLVQPVGSPLSLECTVEGTSNPNLYWYRQAAGRGLQLLFYSVGIGQISSEVPQNLSASRPQDRQFILSSKKLLLSDSGFYLCAWSVLQGGNTEAFFGQGTRLTVV.

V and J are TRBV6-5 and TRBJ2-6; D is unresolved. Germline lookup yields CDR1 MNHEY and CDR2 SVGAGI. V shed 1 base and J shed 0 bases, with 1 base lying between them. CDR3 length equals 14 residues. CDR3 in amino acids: CASSYFSGANVLTF. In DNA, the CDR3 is TGTGCCAGCAGTTACTTCTCTGGGGCCAACGTCCTGACTTTC.

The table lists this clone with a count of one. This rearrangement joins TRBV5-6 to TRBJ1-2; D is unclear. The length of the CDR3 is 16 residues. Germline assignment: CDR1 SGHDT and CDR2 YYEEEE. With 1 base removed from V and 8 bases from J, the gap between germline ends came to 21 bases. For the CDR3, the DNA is TGTGCCAGCAGCTTGTCGTCTATTAAGCTCGCGTTCGGCTACACCTTC. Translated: CASSLSSIKLAFGYTF.

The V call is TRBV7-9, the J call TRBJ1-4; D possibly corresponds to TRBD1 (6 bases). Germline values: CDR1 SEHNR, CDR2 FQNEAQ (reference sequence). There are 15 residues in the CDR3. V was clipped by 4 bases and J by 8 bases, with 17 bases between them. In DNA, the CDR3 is TGTGCCAGCAGCTCCCTGGGAGGGGGAGACGAAAAACTGTTTTTT. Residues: CASSSLGGGDEKLFF. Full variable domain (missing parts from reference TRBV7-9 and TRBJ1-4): DTGVSQNPRHKITKRGQNVTFRCDPISEHNRLYWYRQTLGQGPEFLTYFQNEAQLEKSRLLSDRFSAERPKGSFSTLEIQRTEQGDSAMYLCASSSLGGGDEKLFFGSGTQLSVL.

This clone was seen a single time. The CDR3 loop reads CASSSATGGYGYTF. Here the CDR3 DNA reads TGTGCCAGCTCATCCGCGACAGGGGGCTATGGCTACACCTTC. The genes are TRBV18 and TRBJ1-2, with 9 bases lining up with TRBD1. Germline CDR1 KGHSH, CDR2 LQKENI. V lost 5 bases and J lost 4; bases outside the gene matches: 5. The CDR3 runs 14 residues.

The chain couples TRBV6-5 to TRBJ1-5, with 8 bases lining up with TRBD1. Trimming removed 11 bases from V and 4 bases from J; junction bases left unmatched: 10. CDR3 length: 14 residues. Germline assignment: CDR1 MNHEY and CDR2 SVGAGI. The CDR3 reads CAGSGTGANQPQHF. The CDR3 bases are TGTGCCGGCTCCGGGACAGGTGCTAATCAGCCCCAGCATTTT.

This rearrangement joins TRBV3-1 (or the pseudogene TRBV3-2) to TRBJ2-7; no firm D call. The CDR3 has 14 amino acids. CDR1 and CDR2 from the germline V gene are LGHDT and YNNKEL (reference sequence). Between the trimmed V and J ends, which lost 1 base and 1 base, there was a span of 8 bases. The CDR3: CASSQGSYSYEQYF. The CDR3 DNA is TGTGCCAGCAGCCAAGGGTCCTATTCCTACGAGCAGTACTTC.

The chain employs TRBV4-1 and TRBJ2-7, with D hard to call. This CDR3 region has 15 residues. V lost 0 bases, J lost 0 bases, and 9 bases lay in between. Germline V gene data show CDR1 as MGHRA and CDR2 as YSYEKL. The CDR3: CASSQDFPRSYEQYF. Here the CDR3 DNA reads TGCGCCAGCAGCCAAGACTTCCCCCGCTCCTACGAGCAGTACTTC.

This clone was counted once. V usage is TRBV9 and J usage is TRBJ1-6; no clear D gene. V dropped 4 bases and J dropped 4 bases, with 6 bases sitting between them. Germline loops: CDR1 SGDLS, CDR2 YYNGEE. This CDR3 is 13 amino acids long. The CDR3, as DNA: TGTGCCAGCAGCCCCCGATATAATTCACCCCTCCACTTT. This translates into CASSPRYNSPLHF.

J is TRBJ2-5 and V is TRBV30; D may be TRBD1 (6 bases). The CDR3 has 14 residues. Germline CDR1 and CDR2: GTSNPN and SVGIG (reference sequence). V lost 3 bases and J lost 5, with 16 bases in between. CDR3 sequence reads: CAWSPTGIEETQYF. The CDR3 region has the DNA TGTGCCTGGAGCCCTACAGGGATTGAGGAGACCCAGTACTTC. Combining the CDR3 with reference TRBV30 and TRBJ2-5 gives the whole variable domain SQTIHQWPATLVQPVGSPLSLECTVEGTSNPNLYWYRQAAGRGLQLLFYSVGIGQISSEVPQNLSASRPQDRQFILSSKKLLLSDSGFYLCAWSPTGIEETQYFGPGTRLLVL.

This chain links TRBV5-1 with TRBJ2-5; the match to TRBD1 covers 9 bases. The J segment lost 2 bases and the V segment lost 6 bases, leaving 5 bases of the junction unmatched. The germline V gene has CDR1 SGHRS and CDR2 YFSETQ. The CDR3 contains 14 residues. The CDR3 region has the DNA TGCGCCAGCACCCGACAGGGGGTGCAAGAGACCCAGTACTTC. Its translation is CASTRQGVQETQYF.

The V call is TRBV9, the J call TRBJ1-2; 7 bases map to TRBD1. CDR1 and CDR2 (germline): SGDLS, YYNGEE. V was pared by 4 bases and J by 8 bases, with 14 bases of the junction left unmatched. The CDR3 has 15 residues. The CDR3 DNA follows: TGTGCCAGCAGCCCGGAAGGGGGCCCCGTAGGGGGCTACACCTTC. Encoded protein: CASSPEGGPVGGYTF.

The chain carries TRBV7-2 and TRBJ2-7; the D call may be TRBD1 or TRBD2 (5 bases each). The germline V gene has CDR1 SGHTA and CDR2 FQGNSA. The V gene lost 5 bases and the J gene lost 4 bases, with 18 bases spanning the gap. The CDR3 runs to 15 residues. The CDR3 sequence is CASSDGYPGRYEQYF. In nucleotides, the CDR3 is TGTGCCAGCAGCGACGGGTATCCGGGGCGGTACGAGCAGTACTTC. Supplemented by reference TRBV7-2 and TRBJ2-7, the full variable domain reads GAGVSQSPSNKVTEKGKDVELRCDPISGHTALYWYRQSLGQGLEFLIYFQGNSAPDKSGLPSDRFSAERTGGSVSTLTIQRTQQEDSAVYLCASSDGYPGRYEQYFGPGTRLTVT.

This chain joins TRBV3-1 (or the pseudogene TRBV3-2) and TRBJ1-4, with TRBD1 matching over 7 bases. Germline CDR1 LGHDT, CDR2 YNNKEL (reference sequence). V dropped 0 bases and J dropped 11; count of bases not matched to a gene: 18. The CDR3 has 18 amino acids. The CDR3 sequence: CASSQDGRTGPISYKLFF. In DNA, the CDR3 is TGTGCCAGCAGCCAAGATGGAAGGACAGGCCCGATTTCTTACAAACTGTTTTTT.

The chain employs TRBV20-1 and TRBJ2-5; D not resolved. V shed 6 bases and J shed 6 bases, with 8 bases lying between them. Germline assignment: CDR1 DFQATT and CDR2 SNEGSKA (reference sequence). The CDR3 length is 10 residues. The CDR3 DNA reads TGCAGTGCCCCTATCCAGACCCAGTACTTC. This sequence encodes CSAPIQTQYF.

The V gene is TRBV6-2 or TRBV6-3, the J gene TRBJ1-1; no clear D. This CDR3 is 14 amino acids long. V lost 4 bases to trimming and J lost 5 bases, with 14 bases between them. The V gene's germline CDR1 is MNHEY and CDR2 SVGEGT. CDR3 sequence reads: CASSSHYSPTEAFF. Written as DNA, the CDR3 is TGTGCCAGCAGTTCCCATTACAGTCCTACTGAAGCTTTCTTT.

CDR3 sequence (DNA): TGTGCCAGCTCACCCATATCCGGGACAGGTGGGGAGACCCAGTACTTC. It translates to CASSPISGTGGETQYF. The rearrangement joins TRBV18 to TRBJ2-5, with 8 nucleotides matching TRBD1. Per the germline V gene, CDR1 is KGHSH and CDR2 is LQKENI. The CDR3 length is 16 residues. The ends lost 3 bases at V and 5 bases at J; junction bases unmatched: 11.

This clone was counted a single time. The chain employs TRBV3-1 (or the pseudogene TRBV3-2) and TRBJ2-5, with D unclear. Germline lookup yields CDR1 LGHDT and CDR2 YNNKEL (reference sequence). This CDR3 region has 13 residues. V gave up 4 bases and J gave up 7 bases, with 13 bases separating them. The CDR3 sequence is CASSPTREGTQYF. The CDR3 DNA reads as TGTGCCAGCAGCCCGACAAGGGAAGGGACCCAGTACTTC.

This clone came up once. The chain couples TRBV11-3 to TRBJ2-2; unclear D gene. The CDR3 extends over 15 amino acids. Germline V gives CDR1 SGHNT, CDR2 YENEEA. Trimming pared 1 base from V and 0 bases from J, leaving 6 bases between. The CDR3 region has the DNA TGTGCCAGCAGCTTAGCCGATGCGAACACCGGGGAGCTGTTTTTT. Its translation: CASSLADANTGELFF.

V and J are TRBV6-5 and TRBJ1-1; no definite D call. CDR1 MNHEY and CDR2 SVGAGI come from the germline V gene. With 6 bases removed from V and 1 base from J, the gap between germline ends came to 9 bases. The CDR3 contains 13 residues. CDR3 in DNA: TGTGCCAGCAGGGCGAACGGGAACACTGAAGCTTTCTTT. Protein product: CASRANGNTEAFF.

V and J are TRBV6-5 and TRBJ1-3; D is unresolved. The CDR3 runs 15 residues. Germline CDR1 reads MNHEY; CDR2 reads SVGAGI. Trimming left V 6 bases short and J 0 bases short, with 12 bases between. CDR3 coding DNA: TGTGCCAGCAGCACCGGGCCAAACTCTGGAAACACCATATATTTT. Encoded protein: CASSTGPNSGNTIYF.